This T cell receptor (beta chain) was sequenced for a study of persistence of HIV-infected CD4 T cells (TCRdb year 2020). The study in broad terms: CMV- and HIV-1 Gag-responding CD4+ T cells were isolated from ART-treated individuals so that antigen-driven clonal expansion of HIV-1-infected cells could be examined. Suppressive ART had been received by participants for a median of about eight years. The TCR cluster analysis across participants included 8 participants for CMV and roughly 7 participants for Gag. Proviral sequencing was used to assess clonality among infected cells, whereas TCRbeta sequencing gauged the clonality of all cells within each sorted population. Peripheral blood samples of up to about 180 mL were taken at multiple time points, with the exception of a couple of participants who underwent leukapheresis at a single time point. Study-level results and caveats: A correlation was observed between TCR oligoclonality and proviral oligoclonality within the same sorted populations. Antigen-responding cells were enriched for degenerate expanded CDR3beta sequences, which suggests convergent selection of CD4+ responses to CMV and Gag. Only a small number of individuals took part in the study, and the range of antigens tested was limited. TCRbeta richness in CMV- and Gag-responding cells was significantly lower than in anti-CD3/anti-CD28-responding cells; CMV-responding cells had higher oligoclonality than CD3/CD28-stimulated and Gag-responding cells. Bulk TCR analyses could not be limited to the rare CMV-responding cells that actually contained HIV-1 proviruses.

The immunoSEQ hsTCRB assay version 4 in survey mode was used to sequence TCRbeta repertoires from genomic DNA. Genomic DNA was diluted to roughly 9.2 ng/uL, using up to 1 ug per sample for TCRbeta sequencing. The authors' analysis ran thus. TCRbeta data analysis was done in ImmunoSeq Analyzer 3.0, and diversity was calculated on productive nucleotide rearrangements. The improved Chao index was used to estimate lower-bound TCR diversity, and the Gini coefficient was used to estimate clonality using the Immunarch R package. Different nucleotide rearrangements encoding the same CDR3beta amino acid sequence were treated as distinct clonotypes. Differential abundance analysis identified TCRbeta sequences significantly enriched in antigen-responding cells relative to anti-CD3/anti-CD28-activated cells. GLIPH2 clustered TCRs by predicted peptide-MHC specificity, both within individual participants and across merged participant data sets. Sourced from immuneACCESS, this table was stored by TCRdb with only in-frame sequences that have V and J called. A share of the clones is absent; for the studies checked, an unresolved V gene accounts for under half, and the remainder has no known explanation. The DNA was the basis for D and trimming; V, J and clone size are from that table. The sample has over 30,000 clones on record, 82% of them singletons. The top ten hold 0.9% to 1% of the sample.

This specimen's treatment or condition label, interpreted: suppressive antiretroviral therapy. A pool of overlapping HIV-1 Gag 15-mer peptides was used at 0.9 to 1 ug per peptide per mL for cell stimulation. Memory populations depleted of antigen-responding cells were obtained by sorting nonresponding CD40L-negative CD69-negative CD45RO-high memory CD4+ T cells. HIV-1-infected adults in whom suppressive ART had been started during chronic infection were enrolled as participants. Participants had undetectable plasma HIV-1 RNA below 50 copies/mL for at least 4 years. To be included, participants needed a CD4+ T cell count above 400 cells/uL and a positive CMV serology. Before stimulation, PBMCs were isolated using density centrifugation and depleted of CD8+ T cells. For about 20 hours, CD8-depleted PBMCs were stimulated with anti-CD28/CD49d costimulation, a CD40-blocking antibody, and enfuvirtide, which was added to prevent new infections. Cells were sorted on a Beckman Coulter MoFlo Legacy or XDP sorter, with propidium iodide excluding dead cells. For samples with more than one million cells, genomic DNA was extracted with the QIAamp DNA Mini Kit, and for all other samples the Quick-DNA Microprep Kit was used.

The CDR3 sequence holds 14 residues, the cysteine and phenylalanine included. The retained sequence is limited to the CDR3, 42 bases, with the frame set at the first base. The germline V gene provides CDR1 SGHVS and CDR2 FQNEAQ. Trimmed from V: 3 bases; trimmed from J: 7 bases; junction bases lacking a gene match: 3. This clone occurred once. This clone's antigen is unknown. There are no base qualities to consult, and no much larger clone falls within one base. The V gene is TRBV7-8 and the J gene is TRBJ1-5, with 10 central nucleotides matching TRBD1. This receptor was identified in an adult with HIV. The donor label of this sample is uncertain. The specimen comprised cultured CD4+ T cells from PBMCs, sampled from a patient who received antiretroviral therapy. The meaning of the sample's cell subset or site label: CD40L-CD69- CD45RO-high memory CD4 T cells not responding to Gag peptides. The CDR3 loop reads CASSFGDRGQPQHF. The DNA sequence reads TGTGCCAGCAGCTTTGGGGACAGGGGACAGCCCCAGCATTTT.